This T cell receptor (beta chain) was sequenced for a study of beta chain features in type 1 diabetes. Findings of the study overall: Type 1 diabetes patients had moderately but significantly shorter TCRB CDR3s in all four CD4+ subsets. Patients showed naive, central memory and Treg TCRB repertoires that appeared more similar than those of healthy donors.

This clone was found a few times. Its antigen remains unidentified. A single heparinised blood sample, averaging roughly 0.11 L, was obtained per donor. Purity exceeding 98% was reached by all sorted populations. Germline CDR1 is KGHSH and CDR2 is LQKENI. V was clipped by 3 bases and J by 7 bases; unmatched bases: 14. CDR3 size: 16 residues. Every isolated RNA sample was fully reverse transcribed, so sequencing captured expressed TCRB transcripts. Clones were read by immunoSEQ multiplex PCR, and TCRdb kept only the in-frame ones, dropping some. The top ten hold more than 0.1% of the sample, which has approximately 600,000 clones, over 10% seen once.

The sequence was obtained from a man aged 25 to 40 with type 1 diabetes. The chain carries TRBV18 and TRBJ1-2; 7 bases fit TRBD1. Sequences were obtained from naive CD4+ T cells from blood. CDR3 sequence: CASSPPNSRGYSGYTF. In DNA, the CDR3 is TGTGCCAGCTCACCCCCGAACTCCAGGGGGTACAGTGGCTACACCTTC.